Listed below are T cell receptor beta chains from one sample, sequenced in a study of cytomegalovirus exposure and HLA in healthy donors. Clones were read by immunoSEQ multiplex PCR, and TCRdb kept only the in-frame ones, dropping some. This table holds 150,000 to 180,000 clones, 80% found once. The sequencing sample was made of PBMCs. These receptor sequences come from a man aged 30 to 45 in good health and CMV-seropositive. Both conserved end residues are part of each CDR3. D genes are given only for firm matches. Not all rows give a size; the values are once, few, many and, for expanded clones, a class.

TRBJ2-3	-	TRBV28	-	TGTGCCAGCAGTTTGTCTGGTAGAGGAGCAGATACGCAGTATTTT	CASSLSGRGADTQYF
TRBJ2-7	-	TRBV9	-	TGTGCCAGCAGCTCGGGACTTGCAGAGCAGTACTTC	CASSSGLAEQYF
TRBJ2-7	-	TRBV6-6	-	TGTGCCAGCACCTTAGAGAGCTACTACGAGCAGTACTTC	CASTLESYYEQYF
TRBJ2-7	TRBD2	TRBV5-4	-	TGTGCCAGCAGCCAACCGGGACTAGCGGGAGGCCTTACCTACGAGCAGTACTTC	CASSQPGLAGGLTYEQYF
TRBJ2-1	TRBD2	TRBV5-8	-	TGTGCCAGCAGCATCCGGACTAGCGGCAACAATGAGCAGTTCTTC	CASSIRTSGNNEQFF
TRBJ1-2	-	TRBV7-2	-	TGTGCCAGCAGCAGTAGGGGAGGAAACTATGGCTACACCTTC	CASSSRGGNYGYTF
TRBJ2-7	TRBD2	TRBV4-1	-	TGCGCCAGCAGCCCTAGACTAGCGGGAGGCTACGAGCAGTACTTC	CASSPRLAGGYEQYF
TRBJ2-6	TRBD1	TRBV7-9	-	TGTGCCAGCAGCGTCACAGGGGCCTTTGGGGCCAACGTCCTGACTTTC	CASSVTGAFGANVLTF
TRBJ1-4	TRBD1	TRBV11-2	-	TGTGCCAGCAGCTCTGGGACAGGGAGTAATGAAAAACTGTTTTTT	CASSSGTGSNEKLFF
TRBJ2-1	TRBD1	TRBV10-1	-	TGCGCCAGCAGTGAATCGACAGGGACCTACAATGAGCAGTTCTTC	CASSESTGTYNEQFF
TRBJ2-7	TRBD2	TRBV5-1	-	TGCGCCAGCAGCTCCGAAGGACTAGCGGCCTCCTACGAGCAGTACTTC	CASSSEGLAASYEQYF
TRBJ1-5	-	TRBV11-2	few	TGTGCCAGCAGCTTTCTAAATCAGCCCCAGCATTTT	CASSFLNQPQHF
TRBJ1-5	TRBD1	TRBV27	-	TGTGCCAGCAGTCTACAGGGGCTTAGCAATCAGCCCCAGCATTTT	CASSLQGLSNQPQHF
TRBJ2-4	-	TRBV7-9	-	TGTGCCAGCAGCCCCGCTCGGGATATGGACTTC	CASSPARDMDF
TRBJ2-7	TRBD2	TRBV18	-	TGTGCCAGCTCACGACTAGCGGGAGACGAGCAGTACTTC	CASSRLAGDEQYF
TRBJ1-2	-	TRBV15	-	TGTGCCACCAGCAGACGAACAGGGTTAGGCGGCTACACCTTC	CATSRRTGLGGYTF
TRBJ1-5	TRBD1	TRBV7-9	once	TGTGCCAGCAGCCGTTGGACAGGGGATTATAGCAATCAGCCCCAGCATTTT	CASSRWTGDYSNQPQHF
TRBJ2-1	TRBD2	TRBV7-9	-	TGTGCCAGCAGCTTCACCAGACTAGCGGGTCCCTACAATGAGCAGTTCTTC	CASSFTRLAGPYNEQFF
TRBJ1-2	-	TRBV12-5	-	TGTGCTAGTGGTCCTGATCCCGACAGTAACTATGGCTACACCTTC	CASGPDPDSNYGYTF
TRBJ1-2	-	TRBV30	-	TGTGCCTGGACCCCAGGGAACTCCTATGGCTACACCTTC	CAWTPGNSYGYTF
TRBJ2-7	TRBD2	TRBV5-6	-	TGTGCCAGCAGCTTGGAAGGGGCGGCCGGGAGGCTCGGAATCGAGCAGTACTTC	CASSLEGAAGRLGIEQYF
TRBJ2-7	-	TRBV11-2	-	TGTGCCAGCAGCCCCGGACGGGGATCCTCCTACGAGCAGTACTTC	CASSPGRGSSYEQYF
TRBJ2-7	TRBD1	TRBV18	-	TGTGCCAGCTCACGCCTTCGGGACAGGGTGTACGAGCAGTACTTC	CASSRLRDRVYEQYF
TRBJ2-2	-	TRBV7-9	-	TGTGCCAGCAGCTTTGATCGACGTACGGGCGGGGAGCTGTTTTTT	CASSFDRRTGGELFF
TRBJ1-1	-	TRBV7-2	-	TGTGCCAGCAGCACCGGATGGGGGGGCAACACTGAAGCTTTCTTT	CASSTGWGGNTEAFF
TRBJ1-5	-	TRBV19	-	TGTGCCACCAAGGGAGTCGGGGATTTTAATCAGCCCCAGCATTTT	CATKGVGDFNQPQHF
TRBJ2-7	-	TRBV5-4	once	TGTGCCAGCAGCCGAGGTTCCGGGGGTATAAATTACGAGCAGTACTTC	CASSRGSGGINYEQYF
TRBJ2-3	TRBD2	TRBV7-3	-	TGTGCCAGCAGCCCCGGGGCCAGCGGGAGTTGGGATACGCAGTATTTT	CASSPGASGSWDTQYF
TRBJ1-2	TRBD1	TRBV6-6	-	TGTGCCAGCAGTCCACCCGGGACAGGGGGATACTATGGCTACACCTTC	CASSPPGTGGYYGYTF
TRBJ1-1	-	TRBV27	-	TGTGCCAGCAGTTTGAGGCAGGGGAACACTGAAGCTTTCTTT	CASSLRQGNTEAFF
TRBJ2-7	TRBD2	TRBV10-1	-	TGCGCCAGCAGTGAGGGACTAGCATCCTACGAGCAGTACTTC	CASSEGLASYEQYF
TRBJ1-1	TRBD1	TRBV4-1	few	TGCGCCAGCAGCCAGAGACAGGGTTTTATCACTGAAGCTTTCTTT	CASSQRQGFITEAFF
TRBJ2-1	-	TRBV27	-	TGTGCCAGCCGGGTGGAGGAGGGCGCTGAGCAGTTCTTC	CASRVEEGAEQFF
TRBJ2-2	TRBD2	TRBV4-1	-	TGCGCCAGCAGGATAGCGGGAGGGTACACCGGGGAGCTGTTTTTT	CASRIAGGYTGELFF
TRBJ2-7	TRBD2	TRBV28	-	TGTGCCAGCAGTTTATCCGGGACTAGCGGGAGGAAAAACGAGCAGTACTTC	CASSLSGTSGRKNEQYF
TRBJ2-3	TRBD2	TRBV6-4	-	TGTGCCAGCAGTGCTAGCGGGAGGGCCACAGATACGCAGTATTTT	CASSASGRATDTQYF
TRBJ1-2	-	TRBV28	-	TGTGCCAGCTACCCCTGGTCGGGGAACTATGGCTACACCTTC	CASYPWSGNYGYTF
TRBJ2-5	TRBD1	TRBV18	-	TGTGCCAGCTCACGTACTCCGGGACAGGGGCAAGAGACCCAGTACTTC	CASSRTPGQGQETQYF
TRBJ1-5	-	TRBV7-9	once	TGTGCCAGCAGCTTAGGTTTAAATCAGCCCCAGCATTTT	CASSLGLNQPQHF
TRBJ1-1	-	TRBV28	-	TGTGCCAGCAGTTTAGCGCAGGGGAGCGGGGTTAGCACTGAAGCTTTCTTT	CASSLAQGSGVSTEAFF
TRBJ2-4	-	TRBV19	-	TGTGCCAGTAGTACGCCCACAGGGCGCGGAAACATTCAGTACTTC	CASSTPTGRGNIQYF
TRBJ2-1	TRBD2	TRBV28	-	TGTGCCAGCAGTTTAGGGGGGCTAGCGGGGGGAAGCTCCTACAATGAGCAGTTCTTC	CASSLGGLAGGSSYNEQFF